The 18 T cell receptor beta chains below all came from one sample that was sequenced in a study of PD-1 blockade in classical Hodgkin lymphoma. Sequencing was performed with immunoSEQ multiplex PCR; in TCRdb, only in-frame clones are kept and a portion is missing. The data contain more than 20,000 clones, 94% of them singletons. This sample's time point: newly diagnosed, previously untreated cHL patient sample. Sample: peripheral blood mononuclear cells (PBMCs). These receptors all stem from a human donor with classical Hodgkin lymphoma.

The chain has TRBV19 and TRBJ2-6; no clear D gene. Germline V gene sequence: CDR1 LNHDA, CDR2 SQIVND (reference sequence). The CDR3 consists of 16 residues. The V end was cut by 3 bases, the J end by 0 bases, with 9 bases between. This CDR3 is CASSIHASSGANVLTF. The DNA of the CDR3 is TGTGCCAGTAGTATTCACGCGAGCTCTGGGGCCAACGTCCTGACTTTC. Full variable domain (missing parts from reference TRBV19 and TRBJ2-6): DGGITQSPKYLFRKEGQNVTLSCEQNLNHDAMYWYRQDPGQGLRLIYYSQIVNDFQKGDIAEGYSVSREKKESFPLTVTSAQKNPTAFYLCASSIHASSGANVLTFGAGSRLTVL.

J is TRBJ1-1 and V is TRBV6-1, with D possibly matching TRBD1 (6 bases). The V end lost 6 bases, the J end lost 0 bases, and 14 bases lay between the germline ends. The germline V gene has CDR1 MNHNS and CDR2 SASEGT. This CDR3 is 15 amino acids long. CDR3 sequence reads: CASSLPGDMNTEAFF. The CDR3 DNA reads TGTGCCAGCAGCCTTCCGGGGGACATGAACACTGAAGCTTTCTTT.

A single count supports this clone. The chain combines TRBV2 with TRBJ1-1; maybe TRBD1 (5 bases). Trimming removed 6 bases at V and 3 bases at J, with 14 bases between. Germline V gives CDR1 SNHLY, CDR2 FYNNEI. The CDR3 has 14 amino acids. The CDR3 loop is CASRAGLMYTEAFF. The CDR3 DNA sequence: TGTGCCAGCAGGGCGGGACTGATGTACACTGAAGCTTTCTTT.

The chain recombines TRBV28 with TRBJ2-7; 7 bases align to TRBD2. The CDR3 sequence is 15 residues long. The V gene's germline CDR1 is MDHEN and CDR2 SYDVKM. The ends lost 11 bases at V and 1 base at J; junction bases unmatched: 14. The CDR3 DNA reads TGTGCCTCGGAGGGCTCGGGAGGCCTGTCCTACGAGCAGTACTTC. Translating gives CASEGSGGLSYEQYF. The full variable domain, with the rest looked up from reference TRBV28 and TRBJ2-7, is DVKVTQSSRYLVKRTGEKVFLECVQDMDHENMFWYRQDPGLGLRLIYFSYDVKMKEKGDIPEGYSVSREKKERFSLILESASTNQTSMYLCASEGSGGLSYEQYFGPGTRLTVT.

The chain is built from TRBV5-1 and TRBJ2-3, with D tentatively TRBD1 (6 bases). Germline V gene sequence: CDR1 SGHRS, CDR2 YFSETQ. This CDR3 has 18 residues. V gave up 0 bases and J gave up 0 bases, with 17 bases separating them. CDR3 sequence: CASSLASGGAPSTDTQYF. In DNA, the CDR3 is TGCGCCAGCAGCTTGGCCAGTGGGGGCGCCCCTAGCACAGATACGCAGTATTTT.

The rearrangement links TRBV7-9 to TRBJ1-1; weak D call: TRBD1 (5 bases). The germline gives CDR1 SEHNR, CDR2 FQNEAQ (reference sequence). V was pared by 4 bases and J by 4 bases, with 13 bases between. The CDR3 loop spans 14 amino acids. CDR3 loop: CASSSDRLSTEAFF. The CDR3, as DNA: TGTGCCAGCAGCTCCGACAGATTAAGCACTGAAGCTTTCTTT.

The V gene is TRBV5-8, the J gene TRBJ1-5; TRBD1 matches 10 bases. CDR3 length: 15 amino acids. The trim removed 4 bases at V and 6 bases at J, leaving 7 bases unmatched. Germline V gene sequence: CDR1 SGHTS, CDR2 YDEGEE. CDR3 nucleotides: TGTGCCAGCAGCACAGGGACAGGGGAGGGTCAGCCCCAGCATTTT. Its protein is CASSTGTGEGQPQHF.

This chain connects TRBV18 to TRBJ2-5; 10 bases fit TRBD1. Germline values: CDR1 KGHSH, CDR2 LQKENI. The CDR3 loop spans 16 amino acids. Losses at the gene ends were 2 bases for V and 4 bases for J; bases not matched to a gene: 7. The CDR3 reads CASSPRDRGVGETQYF. Written as DNA, the CDR3 is TGTGCCAGCTCACCAAGGGACAGGGGCGTGGGAGAGACCCAGTACTTC.

V usage is TRBV18 and J usage is TRBJ1-1, with no clear D. Trimming took off 3 bases at V and 10 bases at J, with 18 bases between the two ends. CDR1 is KGHSH and CDR2 is LQKENI in the germline V gene. CDR3 length: 14 amino acids. This chain's CDR3 is CASSPPSSGVSAFF. For the CDR3, the DNA is TGTGCCAGCTCACCCCCTTCTTCCGGGGTTTCAGCTTTCTTT. The variable domain in full, completed from reference TRBV18 and TRBJ1-1, reads NAGVMQNPRHLVRRRGQEARLRCSPMKGHSHVYWYRQLPEEGLKFMVYLQKENIIDESGMPKERFSAEFPKEGPSILRIQQVVRGDSAAYFCASSPPSSGVSAFFGQGTRLTVV.

V gene TRBV30 combines with J gene TRBJ2-5; no firm D call. V lost 0 bases and J 4 bases, leaving 3 bases between the germline ends. The CDR3 runs to 11 residues. CDR1 is GTSNPN and CDR2 is SVGIG in the germline V gene (reference sequence). CDR3 in amino acids: CAWSVGETQYF. Here the CDR3 DNA reads TGTGCCTGGAGTGTAGGAGAGACCCAGTACTTC.

The chain couples TRBV18 to TRBJ1-1; no firm D call. CDR3 size: 13 residues. Germline CDR1 KGHSH, CDR2 LQKENI. With 6 bases removed from V and 1 base from J, the gap between germline ends came to 9 bases. The DNA of the CDR3 is TGTGCCAGCTCCCCCGCAGGGAACACTGAAGCTTTCTTT. Protein product: CASSPAGNTEAFF.

V gene TRBV28 combines with J gene TRBJ2-7; D gene unclear. Trimming cost V 5 bases and J 2 bases, with 4 bases left between them. CDR1 and CDR2 (germline): MDHEN, SYDVKM. This CDR3 has 11 amino acids. The CDR3 nucleotides are TGTGCCAGCAGTCACCCCTACGAGCAGTACTTC. This codes for CASSHPYEQYF.

The chain links TRBV7-8 to TRBJ2-7; 10 nucleotides match TRBD1. CDR1 SGHVS and CDR2 FQNEAQ come from the germline V gene. CDR3 length: 15 residues. The V segment lost 5 bases and the J segment 3 bases; nucleotides outside the gene matches: 7. In DNA, the CDR3 is TGTGCCAGCAGCCCCCTCGGACAGGGGGGCTACGAGCAGTACTTC. It yields the protein CASSPLGQGGYEQYF.

The rearrangement links TRBV2 to TRBJ1-6; unclear D gene. Germline-derived CDR1 and CDR2 are SNHLY and FYNNEI. V was clipped by 7 bases and J by 7 bases, with 8 bases between them. This CDR3 has 12 residues. The chain's CDR3 is CASNERNSPLHF. As DNA, the CDR3 is TGTGCCAGCAACGAGAGGAATTCACCCCTCCACTTT.

V usage is TRBV19 and J usage is TRBJ2-5; perhaps TRBD1 as D (6 bases). Between the trimmed V and J ends, which lost 5 bases and 4 bases, there was a span of 14 bases. There are 14 residues in the CDR3. Germline V gene data show CDR1 as LNHDA and CDR2 as SQIVND (reference sequence). CDR3 residues: CASSVRQERETQYF. DNA of the CDR3: TGTGCCAGTAGTGTCAGACAGGAACGAGAGACCCAGTACTTC. The full variable domain, with the rest looked up from reference TRBV19 and TRBJ2-5, is DGGITQSPKYLFRKEGQNVTLSCEQNLNHDAMYWYRQDPGQGLRLIYYSQIVNDFQKGDIAEGYSVSREKKESFPLTVTSAQKNPTAFYLCASSVRQERETQYFGPGTRLLVL.

The chain combines TRBV5-1 with TRBJ2-7, with D perhaps matching TRBD1 (6 bases). The CDR3 covers 14 residues. Germline lookup yields CDR1 SGHRS and CDR2 YFSETQ. Trimming cost V 4 bases and J 3 bases, with 14 bases left between them. The CDR3 nucleotides are TGCGCCAGCAGCCCAGGACAGACTGGCTACGAGCAGTACTTC. Protein sequence: CASSPGQTGYEQYF.

The V and J genes are TRBV10-3 and TRBJ1-4, with D uncertain. The CDR3 sequence is 16 residues long. Between the trimmed V and J ends, which lost 8 bases and 0 bases, there was a span of 16 bases. Per the germline V gene, CDR1 is ENHRY and CDR2 is SYGVKD. Written as DNA, the CDR3 is TGTGCCATCGGTCAGGAGGAAGTTGCAACTAATGAAAAACTGTTTTTT. This encodes CAIGQEEVATNEKLFF.

V is TRBV9 and J is TRBJ2-3, with TRBD1 matching over 7 bases. The CDR3 is made up of 15 amino acids. Germline CDR1 reads SGDLS; CDR2 reads YYNGEE. V lost 3 bases, J lost 1 base, and 5 bases stayed unmatched. CDR3 loop: CASSAGGEGTDTQYF. CDR3 nucleotides: TGTGCCAGCAGCGCAGGGGGAGAGGGCACAGATACGCAGTATTTT.